This TCR beta chain was profiled in a study of early T cells in non-severe SARS-CoV-2 infection. Study context: Chains were not paired, and sequencing was done on bulk RNA from unsorted whole blood. Broader study findings: Matches to VDJdb favored anti-spike CD8 responses and missed private and CD4 specificities.

The germline gives CDR1 SGHAT, CDR2 FQNNGV. CDR3 length: 18 residues. V lost 4 bases and J 3 bases, leaving 22 bases between the germline ends. Attachment of unique molecular identifiers to individual cDNA molecules was performed. TCRdb used MiXCR to reprocess the 5' RACE reads, holding one entry per CDR3 protein. Seen here are 50,000 to 70,000 distinct CDR3 sequences, approximately 15% observed once, and the top ten hold over 8%. Many counts were recorded for this clonotype. Its specificity is not known. The sample consisted of whole blood, taken at baseline. The chain employs TRBV11-2 and TRBJ2-4, with D possibly matching TRBD1 (6 bases). The receptor comes from an adult who was a healthcare worker with PCR-confirmed SARS-CoV-2 infection or an uninfected control (not recorded which). DNA for the CDR3: TGTGCCAGCAGCTCCACGGCCCTCAGGGGCGCGGGCAAAAACATTCAGTACTTC. Amino acids: CASSSTALRGAGKNIQYF.